Sequencing of this T cell receptor (beta chain) was carried out in a study of blood T cell repertoires in COVID-19. The overall study: From T cells, B-cell-depleted T cells, or PBMCs came the material, which was cDNA or gDNA.

Method: immunoSEQ multiplex PCR; TCRdb's copy keeps in-frame clones and lacks some. The sample records under 300,000 clones, 75% to 90% being singletons. CDR3 length: 19 residues. V was clipped by 2 bases and J by 2 bases; unmatched bases: 10. Germline V CDR1 and CDR2: LNHDA, SQIVND (reference sequence). The TCR originated in a man between 60 and 75 years old who had recovered from COVID-19. The sample consisted of peripheral blood. The chain joins TRBV19 to TRBJ2-6; the match to TRBD1 covers 9 bases. The CDR3, as DNA: TGTGCCAGTAGTATATCCCCGGGACAGGGAGGGCCTGGGGCCAACGTCCTGACTTTC. Translated, it gives CASSISPGQGGPGANVLTF.